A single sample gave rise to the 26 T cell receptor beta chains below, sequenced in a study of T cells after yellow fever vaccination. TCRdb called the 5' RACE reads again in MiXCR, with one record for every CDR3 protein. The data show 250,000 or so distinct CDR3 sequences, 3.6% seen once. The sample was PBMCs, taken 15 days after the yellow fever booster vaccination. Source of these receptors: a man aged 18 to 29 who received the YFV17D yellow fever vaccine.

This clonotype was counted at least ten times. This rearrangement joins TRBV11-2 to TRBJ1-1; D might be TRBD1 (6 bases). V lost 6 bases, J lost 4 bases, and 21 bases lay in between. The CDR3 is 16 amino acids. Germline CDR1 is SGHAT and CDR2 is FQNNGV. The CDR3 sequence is CASRMRADRGSTEAFF. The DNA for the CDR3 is TGTGCCAGCAGAATGAGAGCGGACAGAGGGAGCACTGAAGCTTTCTTT.

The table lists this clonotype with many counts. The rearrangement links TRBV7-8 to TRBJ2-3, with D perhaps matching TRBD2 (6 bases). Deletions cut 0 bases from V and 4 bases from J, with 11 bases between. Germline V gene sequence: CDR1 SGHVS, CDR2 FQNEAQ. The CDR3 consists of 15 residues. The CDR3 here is CASSLATRDADTQYF. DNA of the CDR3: TGTGCCAGCAGCTTAGCGACTAGAGACGCAGATACGCAGTATTTT.

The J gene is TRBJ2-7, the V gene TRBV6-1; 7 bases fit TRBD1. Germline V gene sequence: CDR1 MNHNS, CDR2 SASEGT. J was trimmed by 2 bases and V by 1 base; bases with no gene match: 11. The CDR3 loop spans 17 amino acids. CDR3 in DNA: TGTGCCAGCAGTGAAGGCGAAGGTAGGGACAGACCCTACGAGCAGTACTTC. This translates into CASSEGEGRDRPYEQYF.

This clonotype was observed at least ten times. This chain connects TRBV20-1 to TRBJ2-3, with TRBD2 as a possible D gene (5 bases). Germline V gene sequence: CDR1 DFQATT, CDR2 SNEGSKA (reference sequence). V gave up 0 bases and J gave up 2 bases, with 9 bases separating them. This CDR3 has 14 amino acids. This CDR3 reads CSARDLGATDTQYF. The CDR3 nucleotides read TGCAGTGCTAGAGACCTGGGAGCCACAGATACGCAGTATTTT.

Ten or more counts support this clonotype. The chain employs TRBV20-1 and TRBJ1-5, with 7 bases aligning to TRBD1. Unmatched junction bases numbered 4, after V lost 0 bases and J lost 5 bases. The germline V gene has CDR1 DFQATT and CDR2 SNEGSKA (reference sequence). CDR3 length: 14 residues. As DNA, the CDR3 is TGCAGTGCTAGAGATGACAGGGACTATCAGCCCCAGCATTTT. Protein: CSARDDRDYQPQHF.

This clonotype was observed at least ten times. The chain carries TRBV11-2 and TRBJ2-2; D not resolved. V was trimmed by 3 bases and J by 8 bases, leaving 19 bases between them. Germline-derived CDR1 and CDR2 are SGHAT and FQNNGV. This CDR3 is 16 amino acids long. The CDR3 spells CASSFRMTPAMGELFF. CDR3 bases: TGTGCCAGCAGCTTCAGGATGACGCCCGCTATGGGGGAGCTGTTTTTT.

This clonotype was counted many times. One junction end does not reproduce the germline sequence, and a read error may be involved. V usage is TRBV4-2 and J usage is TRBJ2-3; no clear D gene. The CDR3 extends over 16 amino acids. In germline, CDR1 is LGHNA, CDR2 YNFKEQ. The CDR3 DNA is TGCGCCAGCAGCCAAGAAGTGGCAGCTAGCACAGATACGCAGTATTTT. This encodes CASSQEVAASTDTQYF.

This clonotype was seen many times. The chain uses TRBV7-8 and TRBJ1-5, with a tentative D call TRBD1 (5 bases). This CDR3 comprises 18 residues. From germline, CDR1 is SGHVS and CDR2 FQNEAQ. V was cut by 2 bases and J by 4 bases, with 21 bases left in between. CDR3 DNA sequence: TGTGCCAGCAGCTTATCGCGGGGGGGGACCTGGGGGAATCAGCCCCAGCATTTT. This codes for CASSLSRGGTWGNQPQHF.

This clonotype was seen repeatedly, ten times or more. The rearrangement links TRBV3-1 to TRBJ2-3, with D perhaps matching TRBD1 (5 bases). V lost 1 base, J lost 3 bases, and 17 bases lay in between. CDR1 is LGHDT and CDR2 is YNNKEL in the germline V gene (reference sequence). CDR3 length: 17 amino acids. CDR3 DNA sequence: TGTGCCAGCAGCCAAGTAGTGGGTTACAGGCTGACAGATACGCAGTATTTT. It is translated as CASSQVVGYRLTDTQYF.

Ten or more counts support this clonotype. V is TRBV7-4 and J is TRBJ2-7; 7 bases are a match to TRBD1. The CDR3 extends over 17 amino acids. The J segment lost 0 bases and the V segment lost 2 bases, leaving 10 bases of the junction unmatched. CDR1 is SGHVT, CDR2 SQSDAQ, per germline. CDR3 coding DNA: TGTGCCAGCAGCTTACCAAACAGGGGACGCCGCTCCTACGAGCAGTACTTC. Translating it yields CASSLPNRGRRSYEQYF.

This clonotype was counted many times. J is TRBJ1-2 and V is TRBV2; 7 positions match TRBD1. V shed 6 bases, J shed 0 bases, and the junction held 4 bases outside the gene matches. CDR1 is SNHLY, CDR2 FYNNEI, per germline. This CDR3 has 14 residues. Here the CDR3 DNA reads TGTGCCAGCAGGGGGGACAGCCCTAACTATGGCTACACCTTC. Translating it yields CASRGDSPNYGYTF.

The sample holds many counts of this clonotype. CDR3 nucleotide sequence: TGTGCCCTATTGAGCTTGAGGGAAGACTATGGCTACACCTTC. As protein: CALLSLREDYGYTF. This sequence joins TRBV21-1 and TRBJ1-2. TRBV21-1 is a pseudogene locus. This CDR3 has 14 amino acids.

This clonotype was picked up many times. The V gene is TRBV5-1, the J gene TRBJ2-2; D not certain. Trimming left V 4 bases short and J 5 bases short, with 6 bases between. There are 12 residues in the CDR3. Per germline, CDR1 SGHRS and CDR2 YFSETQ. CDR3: CASSPPTGELFF. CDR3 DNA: TGCGCCAGCAGCCCACCGACCGGGGAGCTGTTTTTT.

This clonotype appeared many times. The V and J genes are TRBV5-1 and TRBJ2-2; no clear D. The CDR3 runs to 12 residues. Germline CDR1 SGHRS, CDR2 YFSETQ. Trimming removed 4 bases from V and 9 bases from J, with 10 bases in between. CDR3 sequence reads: CASSVSFWELFF. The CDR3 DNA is TGCGCCAGCAGCGTCTCATTCTGGGAGCTGTTTTTT.

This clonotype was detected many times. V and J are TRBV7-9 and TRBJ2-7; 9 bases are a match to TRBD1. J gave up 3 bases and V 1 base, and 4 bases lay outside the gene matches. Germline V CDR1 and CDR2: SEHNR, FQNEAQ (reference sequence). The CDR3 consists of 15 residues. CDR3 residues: CASSLGGTGYYEQYF. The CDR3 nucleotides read TGTGCCAGCAGCTTAGGCGGGACAGGGTACTACGAGCAGTACTTC.

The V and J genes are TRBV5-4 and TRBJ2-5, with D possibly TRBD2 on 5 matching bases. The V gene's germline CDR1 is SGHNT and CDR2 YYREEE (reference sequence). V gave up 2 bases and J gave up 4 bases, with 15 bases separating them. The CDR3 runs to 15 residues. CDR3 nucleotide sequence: TGTGCCAGCAGCTTACAAGACGGCCGGGGAGAGACCCAGTACTTC. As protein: CASSLQDGRGETQYF.

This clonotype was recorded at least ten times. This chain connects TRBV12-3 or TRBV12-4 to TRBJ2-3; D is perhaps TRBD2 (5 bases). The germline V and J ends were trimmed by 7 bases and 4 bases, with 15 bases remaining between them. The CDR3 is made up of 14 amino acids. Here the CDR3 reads CASKKGGGADTQYF. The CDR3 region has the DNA TGTGCCAGCAAAAAAGGAGGAGGCGCAGATACGCAGTATTTT.

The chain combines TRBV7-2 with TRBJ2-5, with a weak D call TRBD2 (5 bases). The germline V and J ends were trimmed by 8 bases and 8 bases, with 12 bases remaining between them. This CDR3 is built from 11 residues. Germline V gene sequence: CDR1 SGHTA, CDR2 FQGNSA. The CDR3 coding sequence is TGTGCCAGCGCCGCTAGGACTACCCAGTACTTC. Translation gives CASAARTTQYF.

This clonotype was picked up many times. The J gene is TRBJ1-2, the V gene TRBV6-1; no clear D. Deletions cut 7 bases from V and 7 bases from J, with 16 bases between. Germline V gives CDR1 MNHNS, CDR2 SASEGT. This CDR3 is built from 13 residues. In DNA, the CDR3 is TGTGCCAGCACCCTATCAGGAGTAAGTGGCTACACCTTC. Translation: CASTLSGVSGYTF.

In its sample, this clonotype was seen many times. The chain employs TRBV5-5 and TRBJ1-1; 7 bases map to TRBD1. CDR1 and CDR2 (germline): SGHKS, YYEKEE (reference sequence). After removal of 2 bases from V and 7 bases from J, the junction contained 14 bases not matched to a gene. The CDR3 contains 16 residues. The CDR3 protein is CASSLRPPEGAFEAFF. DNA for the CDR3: TGTGCCAGCAGCTTACGGCCTCCCGAGGGGGCATTTGAAGCTTTCTTT.

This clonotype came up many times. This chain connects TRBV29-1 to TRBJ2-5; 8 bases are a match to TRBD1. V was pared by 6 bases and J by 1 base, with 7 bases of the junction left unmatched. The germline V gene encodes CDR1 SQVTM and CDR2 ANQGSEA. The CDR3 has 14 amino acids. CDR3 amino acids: CSVPGGVLQETQYF. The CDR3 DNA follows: TGCAGCGTCCCAGGGGGCGTACTCCAAGAGACCCAGTACTTC.

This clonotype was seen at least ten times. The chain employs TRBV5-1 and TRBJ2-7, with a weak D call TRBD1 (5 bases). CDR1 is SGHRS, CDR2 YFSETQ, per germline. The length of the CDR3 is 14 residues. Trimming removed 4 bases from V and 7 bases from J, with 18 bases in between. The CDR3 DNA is TGCGCCAGCAGCCCCACCCTCACAGGTGGGGAGCAGTACTTC. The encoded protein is CASSPTLTGGEQYF.

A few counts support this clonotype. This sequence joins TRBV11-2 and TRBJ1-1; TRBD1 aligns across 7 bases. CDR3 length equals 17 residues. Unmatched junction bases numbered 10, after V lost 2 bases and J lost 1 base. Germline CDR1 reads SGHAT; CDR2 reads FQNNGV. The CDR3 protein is CASSLWWDSKGNTEAFF. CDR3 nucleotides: TGTGCCAGCAGCTTATGGTGGGACAGTAAAGGGAACACTGAAGCTTTCTTT. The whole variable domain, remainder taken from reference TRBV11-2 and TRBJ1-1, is EAGVAQSPRYKIIEKRQSVAFWCNPISGHATLYWYQQILGQGPKLLIQFQNNGVVDDSQLPKDRFSAERLKGVDSTLKIQPAKLEDSAVYLCASSLWWDSKGNTEAFFGQGTRLTVV.

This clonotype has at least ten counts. The CDR3 region is CASSASRGSSYNEQFF. The CDR3 DNA is TGTGCCAGCAGCGCCTCCAGGGGATCCTCCTACAATGAGCAGTTCTTC. The V call is TRBV7-2, the J call TRBJ2-1; tentatively, D is TRBD1 (6 bases). The CDR3 is made up of 16 amino acids. V lost 5 bases and J 0 bases, leaving 14 bases between the germline ends. Germline CDR1 is SGHTA and CDR2 is FQGNSA.

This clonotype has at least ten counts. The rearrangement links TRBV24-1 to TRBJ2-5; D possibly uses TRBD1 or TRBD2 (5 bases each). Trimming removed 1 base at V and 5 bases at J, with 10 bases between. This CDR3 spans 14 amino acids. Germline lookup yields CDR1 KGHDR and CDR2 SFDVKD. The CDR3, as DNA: TGTGCCACCAGTGATTTAGAAGGGACGGAGACCCAGTACTTC. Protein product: CATSDLEGTETQYF.

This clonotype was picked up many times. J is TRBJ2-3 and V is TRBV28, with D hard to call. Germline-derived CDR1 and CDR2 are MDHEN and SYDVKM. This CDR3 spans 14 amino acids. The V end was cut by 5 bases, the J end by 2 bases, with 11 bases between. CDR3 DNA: TGTGCCAGCAGTCTCGTCCGGTCCACAGATACGCAGTATTTT. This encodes CASSLVRSTDTQYF.